This TCR beta chain was sequenced during a study of CD8+CD57+ T cells in acquired aplastic anemia. The overall study: DNA recovered from sorted CD4+ and CD8+ cells had a mean of approximately 3.5 ug.

Overall study results and limits: The study identified 25 to 30 CD8+ CDR3 sequences shared by patients and controls. Statistical testing detected no significant gap in CD8+ Simpson's diversity between patients and controls.

Points on this clonotype: Antigen unknown.

Profiles of TCR beta VDJ and CDR3 were generated from a genomic DNA template. TCRdb used MiXCR to reprocess the reads, holding one entry per CDR3 protein. The sample holds 100,000 to 120,000 distinct CDR3 sequences, roughly 51% seen once. The TCR was taken from a human donor in good health, serving as a control. Sequenced input: sorted CD4+, CD8+, or CD8+CD57+ T cells (not recorded which) from PBMCs.

The CDR3 region has the DNA TGCGCCAGCAGTGAGACCGGGACAGGGGCAACCTACGAGCAGTACTTC. The encoded protein is CASSETGTGATYEQYF. This rearrangement joins TRBV10-2 to TRBJ2-7, with TRBD1 matching over 10 bases. The germline CDR1 and CDR2 sequences are WSHSY and SAAADI. The CDR3 covers 16 residues. Unmatched junction bases numbered 6, after V lost 2 bases and J lost 2 bases.